This T cell receptor beta chain was identified in a study of CD8+ T cells in alopecia areata. Treatment of the sample: oral pan-JAK inhibitor, 5-10 mg twice daily. Extraction and reverse transcription of RNA yielded cDNA as the sequencing template. The method was immunoSEQ multiplex PCR; TCRdb's version includes in-frame clones alone and lacks a portion of them. The sample has about 200,000 clones; under 40% are singletons. Between the trimmed V and J ends, which lost 3 bases and 8 bases, there was a span of 8 bases. The germline gives CDR1 SGHTA, CDR2 FQGNSA. CDR3 length: 13 residues. The sample consisted of CD4+ T cells sorted from blood, taken at roughly week 30, from a patient treated with tofacitinib. The J gene is TRBJ1-6, the V gene TRBV7-2; D remains unclear. This receptor was taken from a human donor with alopecia areata. Here the CDR3 reads CASSFEMDSPLHF. The CDR3 DNA reads as TGTGCCAGCAGCTTCGAAATGGATTCACCCCTCCACTTT.